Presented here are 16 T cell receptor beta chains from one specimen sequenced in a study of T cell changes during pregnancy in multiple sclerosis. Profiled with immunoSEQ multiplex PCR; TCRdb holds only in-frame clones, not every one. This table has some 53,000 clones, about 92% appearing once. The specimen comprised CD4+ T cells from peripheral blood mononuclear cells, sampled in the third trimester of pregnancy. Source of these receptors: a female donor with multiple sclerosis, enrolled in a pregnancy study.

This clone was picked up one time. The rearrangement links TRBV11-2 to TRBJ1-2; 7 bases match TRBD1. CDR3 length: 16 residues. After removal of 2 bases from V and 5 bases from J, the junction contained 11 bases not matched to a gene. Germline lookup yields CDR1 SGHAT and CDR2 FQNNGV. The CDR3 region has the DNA TGTGCCAGCAGCTTACCAGGGACAGCAGCTTTATATGGCTACACCTTC. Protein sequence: CASSLPGTAALYGYTF.

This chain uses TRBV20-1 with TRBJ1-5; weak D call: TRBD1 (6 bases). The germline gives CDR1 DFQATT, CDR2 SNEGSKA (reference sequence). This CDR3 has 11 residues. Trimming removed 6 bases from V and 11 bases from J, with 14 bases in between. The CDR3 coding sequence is TGCAGTGCCAACCTGGGGGCGGCCCAGCATTTT. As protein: CSANLGAAQHF.

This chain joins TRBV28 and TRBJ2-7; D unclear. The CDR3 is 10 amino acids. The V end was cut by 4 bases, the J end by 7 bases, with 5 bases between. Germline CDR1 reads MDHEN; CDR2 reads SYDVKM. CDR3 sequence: CASSSVEQYF. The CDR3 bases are TGTGCCAGCAGTTCAGTGGAGCAGTACTTC.

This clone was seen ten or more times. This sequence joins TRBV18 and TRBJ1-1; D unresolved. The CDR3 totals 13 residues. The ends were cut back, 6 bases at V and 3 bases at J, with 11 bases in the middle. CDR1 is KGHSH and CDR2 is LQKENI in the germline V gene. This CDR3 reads CASSLGGDTEAFF. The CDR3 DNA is TGTGCCAGCTCCCTGGGCGGGGACACTGAAGCTTTCTTT.

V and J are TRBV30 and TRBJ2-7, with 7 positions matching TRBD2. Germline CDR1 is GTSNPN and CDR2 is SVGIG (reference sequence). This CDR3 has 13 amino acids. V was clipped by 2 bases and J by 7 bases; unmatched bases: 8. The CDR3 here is CAWSSGAPEEQYF. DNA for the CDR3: TGTGCCTGGAGTAGCGGGGCCCCTGAGGAGCAGTACTTC.

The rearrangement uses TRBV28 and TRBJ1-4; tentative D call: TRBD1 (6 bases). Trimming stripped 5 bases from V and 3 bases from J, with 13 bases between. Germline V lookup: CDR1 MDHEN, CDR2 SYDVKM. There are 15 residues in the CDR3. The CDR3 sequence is CASSPHGTSNEKLFF. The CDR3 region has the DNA TGTGCCAGCAGTCCGCATGGGACATCTAATGAAAAACTGTTTTTT. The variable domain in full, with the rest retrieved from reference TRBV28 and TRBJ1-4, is DVKVTQSSRYLVKRTGEKVFLECVQDMDHENMFWYRQDPGLGLRLIYFSYDVKMKEKGDIPEGYSVSREKKERFSLILESASTNQTSMYLCASSPHGTSNEKLFFGSGTQLSVL.

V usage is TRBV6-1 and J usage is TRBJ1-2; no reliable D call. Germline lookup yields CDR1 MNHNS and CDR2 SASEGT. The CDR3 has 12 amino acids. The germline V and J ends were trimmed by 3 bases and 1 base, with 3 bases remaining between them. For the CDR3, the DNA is TGTGCCAGCAGTGACAGTAACTATGGCTACACCTTC. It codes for CASSDSNYGYTF.

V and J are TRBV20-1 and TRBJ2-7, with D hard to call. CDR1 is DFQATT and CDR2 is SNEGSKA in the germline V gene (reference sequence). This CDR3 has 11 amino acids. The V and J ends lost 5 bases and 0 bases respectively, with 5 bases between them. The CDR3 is CSAFSSYEQYF. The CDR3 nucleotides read TGCAGTGCTTTCAGCTCCTACGAGCAGTACTTC.

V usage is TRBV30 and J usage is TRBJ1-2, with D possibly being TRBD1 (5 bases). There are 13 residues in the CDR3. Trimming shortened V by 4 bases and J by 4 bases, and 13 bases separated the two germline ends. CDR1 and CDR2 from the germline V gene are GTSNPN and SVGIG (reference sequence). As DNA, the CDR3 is TGTGCCTGGAACCTTCAGGGCCTCTATGGCTACACCTTC. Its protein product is CAWNLQGLYGYTF.

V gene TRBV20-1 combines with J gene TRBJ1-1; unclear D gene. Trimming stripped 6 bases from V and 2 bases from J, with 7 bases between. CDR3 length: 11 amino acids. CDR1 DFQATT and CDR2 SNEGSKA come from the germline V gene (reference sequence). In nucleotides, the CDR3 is TGCAGTGCCCTAGGTAACACTGAAGCTTTCTTT. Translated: CSALGNTEAFF.

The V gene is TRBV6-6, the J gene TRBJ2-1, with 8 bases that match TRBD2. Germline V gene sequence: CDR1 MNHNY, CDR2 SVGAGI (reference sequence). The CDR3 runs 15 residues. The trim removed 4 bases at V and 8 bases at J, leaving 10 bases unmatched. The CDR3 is CASSSRTSIFYEQFF. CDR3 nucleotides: TGTGCCAGCAGTTCCAGGACTAGCATATTCTATGAGCAGTTCTTC.

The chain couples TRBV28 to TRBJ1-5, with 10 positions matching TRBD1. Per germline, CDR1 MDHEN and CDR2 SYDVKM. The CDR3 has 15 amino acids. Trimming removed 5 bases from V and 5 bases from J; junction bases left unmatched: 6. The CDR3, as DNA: TGTGCCAGCAGTCCGTCGACAGGGGGCTATCAGCCCCAGCATTTT. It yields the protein CASSPSTGGYQPQHF.

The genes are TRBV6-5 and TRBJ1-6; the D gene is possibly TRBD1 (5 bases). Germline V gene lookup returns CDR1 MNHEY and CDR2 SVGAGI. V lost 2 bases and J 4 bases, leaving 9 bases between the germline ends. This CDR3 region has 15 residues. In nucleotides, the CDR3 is TGTGCCAGCAGTTACAATTCAGGGTATAATTCACCCCTCCACTTT. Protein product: CASSYNSGYNSPLHF.

The CDR3 protein is CASSLGQGVGIVTEAFF. CDR3 sequence (DNA): TGCGCCAGCAGCTTAGGACAGGGGGTAGGAATTGTCACTGAAGCTTTCTTT. V usage is TRBV5-1 and J usage is TRBJ1-1; 10 bases fit TRBD1. V trimming: 2 bases; J trimming: 4 bases; junction bases outside the gene matches: 11. Looked up from germline, CDR1 is SGHRS and CDR2 is YFSETQ. The CDR3 extends over 17 amino acids.

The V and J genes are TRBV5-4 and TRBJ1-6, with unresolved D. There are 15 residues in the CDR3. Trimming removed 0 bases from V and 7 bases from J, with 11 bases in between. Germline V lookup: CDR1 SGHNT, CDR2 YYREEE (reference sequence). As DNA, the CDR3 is TGTGCCAGCAGCTTGGGGGTGACAAAGAATTCACCCCTCCACTTT. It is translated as CASSLGVTKNSPLHF.

The CDR3 region is CASTRLAGATGELFF. In DNA form, the CDR3 reads TGTGCCAGCACTCGACTAGCGGGGGCCACCGGGGAGCTGTTTTTT. V gene TRBV2 combines with J gene TRBJ2-2; 12 bases fit TRBD2. With 7 bases clipped from V and 4 bases from J, the junction kept 4 bases outside the gene matches. From germline, CDR1 is SNHLY and CDR2 FYNNEI. The CDR3 extends over 15 amino acids.